This T cell receptor (beta chain) was observed in a study of blood T cell repertoires in COVID-19. Study context: The study drew acute and convalescent COVID-19 samples from the United States, Italy and Spain. PBMCs, B-cell-depleted T cells, or T cells were the source of the cDNA or gDNA that made up the material.

CDR1 SGHRS and CDR2 YFSETQ come from the germline V gene. The V and J ends lost 0 bases and 1 base respectively, with 13 bases between them. This CDR3 is 16 amino acids long. In the authors' workflow: Reference gene primer amplification yielded estimated nucleated cell counts. Measured with immunoSEQ multiplex PCR; TCRdb has only the in-frame clones, and not every one. The DNA gave D and trimming, while V, J and clone size come from that table. The table records hundreds of thousands of clones, about 91% of them present only once. The J gene is TRBJ1-1, the V gene TRBV5-1; D is perhaps TRBD1 (6 bases). The sample consisted of peripheral blood. The source of this sequence is an elderly man with acute or convalescent COVID-19. The CDR3 sequence is CASSLGGDRPNTEAFF. The CDR3 DNA reads as TGCGCCAGCAGCTTGGGGGGAGACAGGCCGAACACTGAAGCTTTCTTT. The full variable domain, with the rest looked up from reference TRBV5-1 and TRBJ1-1, is KAGVTQTPRYLIKTRGQQVTLSCSPISGHRSVSWYQQTPGQGLQFLFEYFSETQRNKGNFPGRFSGRQFSNSRSEMNVSTLELGDSALYLCASSLGGDRPNTEAFFGQGTRLTVV.